This TCR beta chain was identified during a study of T-cell reconstitution after alpha-beta-depleted transplantation in children. This CDR3 has 14 amino acids. Germline V gene data show CDR1 as SEHNR and CDR2 as FQNEAQ (reference sequence). J lost 3 bases, V lost 3 bases, and 4 bases had no gene match. Preparation of the TCRbeta library involved a method that used unique molecular identifiers. TCRdb passed the PCR reads through MiXCR, listing each CDR3 protein once. The sample yields hundreds of thousands of distinct CDR3 sequences, over 10% seen once. This clonotype showed up just a few times. Its specificity is not known. Study findings and constraints: Reportedly, only several hundred clones from non-depleted graft cells drove alpha-beta T-cell counts at about two months. High day-60 TCRbeta diversity in some patients came from surviving recipient T cells and thymic progenitors. Fresh T-cell production supplied most of the T-cell counts and diversity seen one year after transplant.

V and J are TRBV7-9 and TRBJ2-7, with 8 bases lining up with TRBD1. The TCR originated in a male patient younger than 18 who had a stem cell transplant for acute myeloid leukemia, so the T cells may come from the graft donor. The starting material was PBMCs, mostly from graft donor cells, obtained 360 days after TCRalphabeta/CD19-depleted stem cell transplant. In DNA form, the CDR3 reads TGTGCCAGCAGCTTCGGGACAGGAAACTACGAGCAGTACTTC. As protein: CASSFGTGNYEQYF.